This is a list of T cell receptor beta chains from one sample in a study of cytomegalovirus exposure and HLA in healthy donors. Sequencing used immunoSEQ multiplex PCR; TCRdb keeps in-frame clones, though not all of them. Seen here are some 140,000 clones, 70% to 80% observed once, and the top ten hold approximately 1.8%. The source material was PBMCs. These receptor sequences come from a female donor in good health and CMV-seropositive. Both conserved end residues are part of each CDR3. A D gene is named only where the DNA matches it firmly. Clone size is shown for a subset of rows, as once, few, many or a class of expanded clone.

clone_size,v_call,d_call,j_call,cdr3_aa,cdr3_nt
-,TRBV7-2,-,TRBJ1-5,CASSLNRVDQPQHF,TGTGCCAGCAGCTTGAACAGGGTAGATCAGCCCCAGCATTTT
-,TRBV6-6,TRBD2,TRBJ2-7,CASRPLAGGPHEQYF,TGTGCCAGCAGACCACTAGCGGGAGGGCCCCACGAGCAGTACTTC
-,TRBV7-9,-,TRBJ1-1,CASSLAGSGTEAFF,TGTGCCAGCAGCTTAGCGGGGAGCGGCACTGAAGCTTTCTTT
-,TRBV19,TRBD1,TRBJ2-1,CATDLRDRGLSIDNEQFF,TGTGCCACTGACCTCCGGGACAGGGGGCTCAGTATCGACAATGAGCAGTTCTTC
-,TRBV7-9,-,TRBJ1-4,CSSSLLSGKLFF,TGTTCCAGCAGCTTATTGTCGGGGAAACTGTTTTTT
few,TRBV5-7,-,TRBJ2-2,CASSLGGVWSTGELFF,TGTGCCAGCAGCTTGGGGGGGGTGTGGTCCACCGGGGAGCTGTTTTTT
-,TRBV4-2,-,TRBJ2-1,CASSQLDRSNEQFF,TGTGCCAGCAGCCAACTAGACAGATCCAATGAGCAGTTCTTC
-,TRBV6-5,-,TRBJ1-6,CASSYGGLYNSPLHF,TGTGCCAGCAGTTACGGGGGGTTGTATAATTCACCCCTCCACTTT
-,TRBV2,TRBD1,TRBJ1-4,CASRRTTGGNEKLFF,TGTGCCAGCAGAAGAACGACAGGGGGGAATGAAAAACTGTTTTTT
-,TRBV4-1,TRBD1,TRBJ2-7,CASSQGRDRGSYEQYF,TGCGCCAGCAGCCAAGGCCGGGACAGGGGCTCCTACGAGCAGTACTTC
-,TRBV6-4,TRBD1,TRBJ2-2,CASSEGQGPGELFF,TGTGCCAGCAGTGAGGGACAGGGTCCCGGGGAGCTGTTTTTT
-,TRBV30,-,TRBJ1-6,CAWSVMARSPLHF,TGTGCCTGGAGTGTAATGGCTAGGTCACCCCTCCACTTT
-,TRBV5-1,TRBD2,TRBJ2-5,CASSWGTSGGETQYF,TGCGCCAGCAGCTGGGGGACTAGCGGGGGAGAGACCCAGTACTTC
-,TRBV2,-,TRBJ1-5,CASRSSLNQPQHF,TGTGCCAGCAGGAGTAGCCTGAATCAGCCCCAGCATTTT
few,TRBV29-1,-,TRBJ2-5,CSVLTGRWVSETQYF,TGCAGCGTTTTGACGGGGAGGTGGGTGTCCGAGACCCAGTACTTC
-,TRBV6-1,TRBD1,TRBJ1-4,CASSASLTGNKEKLFF,TGTGCCAGCAGTGCTTCTTTGACAGGGAATAAGGAAAAACTGTTTTTT